The 23 T cell receptor beta chains given below trace back to one sample, sequenced in a study of CD8 T cells in Susac syndrome (dated by TCRdb to 2018 to 2020). Libraries came from the immunoSEQ multiplex PCR assay. RNA was extracted with the RNeasy kit and about 0.5 to 1 ug was reverse transcribed using random hexamers. TCRdb applied fastp at Q25 and MiXCR to the public reads, then kept only in-frame beta chains. Entries that share a CDR3 protein sequence are merged under the most common genes and DNA. Here the sample has some 120,000 distinct CDR3 sequences; around 94% occur a single time. Approximately 0.22% of the sample goes to the ten largest clones. The material sequenced was CD8+ T cells from PBMCs. These receptors all stem from a human donor with Susac syndrome.

The chain joins TRBV7-9 to TRBJ2-7; 9 bases are a match to TRBD1. The CDR3 consists of 14 residues. V trimming: 4 bases; J trimming: 6 bases; junction bases outside the gene matches: 7. CDR1 SEHNR and CDR2 FQNEAQ come from the germline V gene (reference sequence). The CDR3 DNA reads as TGTGCCAGCAGCTATACGGGACAGGGCGGCGAGCAGTACTTC. Translated, it gives CASSYTGQGGEQYF.

This clonotype has only one observation. The gene calls are TRBV4-2 and TRBJ1-1; TRBD1 is a possible D gene (5 bases). The germline V gene has CDR1 LGHNA and CDR2 YNFKEQ. V shed 4 bases and J shed 6 bases, with 18 bases lying between them. The length of the CDR3 is 15 residues. The CDR3 sequence: CASSPRGREGPEAFF. CDR3 sequence (DNA): TGTGCCAGCAGCCCGAGGGGCAGGGAGGGACCTGAAGCTTTCTTT.

The chain combines TRBV7-9 with TRBJ2-1; D may be TRBD2 (6 bases). The germline V and J ends were trimmed by 2 bases and 9 bases, with 14 bases remaining between them. In germline, CDR1 is SEHNR, CDR2 FQNEAQ (reference sequence). The CDR3 is made up of 14 amino acids. CDR3 DNA: TGTGCCAGCAGCTTAATAGGGGACTCCTTTGAGCAGTTCTTC. It specifies CASSLIGDSFEQFF.

The J gene is TRBJ2-1, the V gene TRBV20-1; a weak D match, TRBD2 (6 bases). Germline V gene data show CDR1 as DFQATT and CDR2 as SNEGSKA (reference sequence). The CDR3 spans 14 residues. Trimming stripped 6 bases from V and 6 bases from J, with 18 bases between. DNA for the CDR3: TGCAGTGCGAGGGGCTGGGGGGAATTCAATGAGCAGTTCTTC. The encoded protein is CSARGWGEFNEQFF.

The chain recombines TRBV30 with TRBJ2-7; perhaps TRBD2 as D (5 bases). Deletions cut 3 bases from V and 6 bases from J, with 15 bases between. The CDR3 is 13 residues long. CDR1 is GTSNPN and CDR2 is SVGIG in the germline V gene (reference sequence). The DNA for the CDR3 is TGTGCCTGGAGATCGTCCGCGGGCGGCGAGCAGTACTTC. Amino acid sequence: CAWRSSAGGEQYF. The full variable domain, completed using reference TRBV30 and TRBJ2-7, is SQTIHQWPATLVQPVGSPLSLECTVEGTSNPNLYWYRQAAGRGLQLLFYSVGIGQISSEVPQNLSASRPQDRQFILSSKKLLLSDSGFYLCAWRSSAGGEQYFGPGTRLTVT.

The chain recombines TRBV7-9 with TRBJ2-1; the match to TRBD2 covers 7 bases. J lost 8 bases, V lost 0 bases, and 7 bases had no gene match. In germline, CDR1 is SEHNR, CDR2 FQNEAQ (reference sequence). The CDR3 has 15 amino acids. The CDR3 region has the DNA TGTGCCAGCAGCTTAGCGGGGGGGAACGGGGATGAGCAGTTCTTC. Its translation: CASSLAGGNGDEQFF. Variable domain in full (rest from reference TRBV7-9 and TRBJ2-1): DTGVSQNPRHKITKRGQNVTFRCDPISEHNRLYWYRQTLGQGPEFLTYFQNEAQLEKSRLLSDRFSAERPKGSFSTLEIQRTEQGDSAMYLCASSLAGGNGDEQFFGPGTRLTVL.

The CDR3, as DNA: TGTGCCACCAGCGCGGGCGGGGGAGCTCACGAGCAGTACTTC. This translates into CATSAGGGAHEQYF. V and J are TRBV15 and TRBJ2-7, with 7 bases identical to TRBD2. V shed 5 bases, J shed 5 bases, and the junction held 9 bases outside the gene matches. This CDR3 comprises 14 residues. The germline V gene encodes CDR1 LNHNV and CDR2 YYDKDF (reference sequence).

The gene calls are TRBV10-3 and TRBJ1-2; D gene uncertain. This CDR3 has 12 amino acids. From germline, CDR1 is ENHRY and CDR2 SYGVKD. Trimming took off 3 bases at V and 5 bases at J, with 7 bases between the two ends. The CDR3 sequence: CAISDSGYGYTF. In nucleotides, the CDR3 is TGTGCCATCAGTGATTCTGGATATGGCTACACCTTC.

This chain uses TRBV6-5 with TRBJ1-1; D ambiguous. Germline CDR1 MNHEY, CDR2 SVGAGI. This CDR3 region has 16 residues. The V end was cut by 0 bases, the J end by 4 bases, with 15 bases between. DNA of the CDR3: TGTGCCAGCAGTTACTCTACCGGGGAAAAGGTCACTGAAGCTTTCTTT. Translating it yields CASSYSTGEKVTEAFF.

V gene TRBV5-4 combines with J gene TRBJ2-1; weak D call: TRBD1 (6 bases). Germline V gives CDR1 SGHNT, CDR2 YYREEE (reference sequence). Trimming took 4 bases from V and 10 from J, leaving 15 bases between them. The CDR3 covers 13 residues. CDR3 protein: CASSPRGSAEQFF. The CDR3 DNA reads TGTGCCAGCAGCCCTAGGGGGAGCGCCGAGCAGTTCTTC.

Regarding this clonotype: The junction shows a germline mismatch at one end, possibly a read error. V is TRBV19 and J is TRBJ1-5; possible D gene TRBD1, 5 bases. The germline V gene has CDR1 LNHDA and CDR2 SQIVND (reference sequence). The CDR3 contains 16 residues. The CDR3 DNA sequence: TGTGCCAGTAGTCTAGAGGCGGGGCACCGCAATCAGCCCCAGCATTTT. Encoded protein: CASSLEAGHRNQPQHF.

The CDR3 DNA sequence: TGTGCCAGCAGTTTTCGGACTAGCGCGTACGAGCAGTACTTC. It translates to CASSFRTSAYEQYF. The chain couples TRBV12-3 or TRBV12-4 to TRBJ2-7, with 9 bases that match TRBD2. The CDR3 sequence is 14 residues long. Trimming removed 3 bases from V and 4 bases from J; junction bases left unmatched: 4.

This chain joins TRBV5-1 and TRBJ1-3; D gene ambiguous. From germline, CDR1 is SGHRS and CDR2 YFSETQ. CDR3 length: 12 amino acids. V lost 0 bases and J 3 bases, leaving 1 base between the germline ends. This CDR3 is CASSLDGNTIYF. CDR3 in DNA: TGCGCCAGCAGCTTGGATGGAAACACCATATATTTT.

This chain connects TRBV7-8 to TRBJ1-1; perhaps TRBD1 as D (6 bases). V was trimmed by 1 base and J by 2 bases, leaving 11 bases between them. The CDR3 totals 15 residues. Looked up from germline, CDR1 is SGHVS and CDR2 is FQNEAQ. CDR3 sequence (DNA): TGTGCCAGCAGCTTAGGAAACAGGGCCAACACTGAAGCTTTCTTT. Translated, it gives CASSLGNRANTEAFF.

V is TRBV4-1 and J is TRBJ2-7; D uncertain. There are 14 residues in the CDR3. V was cut by 4 bases and J by 3 bases, with 13 bases left in between. CDR1 MGHRA and CDR2 YSYEKL come from the germline V gene. The CDR3 bases are TGCGCCAGCAGCCCATTCGAACCCCACTACGAGCAGTACTTC. Translated, it gives CASSPFEPHYEQYF.

CDR3: CASRRRGASYNEQFF. The CDR3 DNA reads TGTGCCAGCCGCCGGCGGGGGGCCTCCTACAATGAGCAGTTCTTC. The chain carries TRBV5-4 and TRBJ2-1; TRBD2 matches at 8 bases. The CDR3 covers 15 residues. Germline CDR1 reads SGHNT; CDR2 reads YYREEE (reference sequence). The V gene end was trimmed by 7 bases and the J gene end by 0 bases; junction bases not matched to a gene: 6. Filled out from reference TRBV5-4 and TRBJ2-1, the complete variable domain reads ETGVTQSPTHLIKTRGQQVTLRCSSQSGHNTVSWYQQALGQGPQFIFQYYREEENGRGNFPPRFSGLQFPNYSSELNVNALELDDSALYLCASRRRGASYNEQFFGPGTRLTVL.

V and J are TRBV2 and TRBJ2-5; a possible D gene is TRBD2 (6 bases). The CDR3 length is 13 residues. Looked up from germline, CDR1 is SNHLY and CDR2 is FYNNEI. V gave up 6 bases and J gave up 5 bases, with 13 bases separating them. For the CDR3, the DNA is TGTGCCAGCAGCGCGGGACTCCTGGAGACCCAGTACTTC. Protein product: CASSAGLLETQYF.

The genes are TRBV6-5 and TRBJ2-7, with 9 bases lining up with TRBD2. This CDR3 has 15 residues. The germline CDR1 and CDR2 sequences are MNHEY and SVGAGI. Trimming at V came to 5 bases and at J to 2 bases, leaving 7 bases not matched to a gene. This CDR3 is CASSNPSGTAYEQYF. DNA for the CDR3: TGTGCCAGCAGTAACCCTAGCGGGACAGCCTACGAGCAGTACTTC.

The chain recombines TRBV2 with TRBJ2-7; weak D call: TRBD1 (6 bases). This CDR3 is 14 amino acids long. Germline CDR1 SNHLY, CDR2 FYNNEI. V gave up 4 bases and J gave up 3 bases, with 13 bases separating them. The CDR3 sequence: CASSVWGRRYEQYF. CDR3 nucleotide sequence: TGTGCCAGCAGTGTTTGGGGGCGCCGCTACGAGCAGTACTTC.

The chain links TRBV30 to TRBJ1-1; possible D gene TRBD1, 5 bases. V lost 1 base to trimming and J lost 3 bases, with 6 bases between them. The length of the CDR3 is 12 residues. Germline V gene lookup returns CDR1 GTSNPN and CDR2 SVGIG (reference sequence). CDR3 loop: CAWSDRYTEAFF. CDR3 nucleotides: TGTGCCTGGAGTGACAGGTACACTGAAGCTTTCTTT.

The J gene is TRBJ1-1, the V gene TRBV27; tentative D call: TRBD1 (5 bases). There are 17 residues in the CDR3. Trimming took off 5 bases at V and 5 bases at J, with 24 bases between the two ends. Germline V gene sequence: CDR1 MNHEY, CDR2 SMNVEV (reference sequence). The CDR3 reads CASSTAGTAKTGTEAFF. DNA of the CDR3: TGTGCCAGCAGTACGGCCGGGACTGCAAAAACGGGGACTGAAGCTTTCTTT.

The V gene is TRBV27, the J gene TRBJ2-7; D call uncertain. The germline V and J ends were trimmed by 5 bases and 3 bases, with 5 bases remaining between them. CDR1 MNHEY and CDR2 SMNVEV come from the germline V gene (reference sequence). There are 11 residues in the CDR3. The CDR3 protein is CASSRYYEQYF. CDR3 in DNA: TGTGCCAGCAGTCGTTACTACGAGCAGTACTTC.

This clonotype was recorded once. V is TRBV12-3 or TRBV12-4 and J is TRBJ2-7; 7 bases line up with TRBD1. CDR3 length equals 14 residues. With V trimmed by 2 bases and J by 4 bases, 5 bases remained unmatched. The CDR3 region is CASSLYRGRYEQYF. CDR3 DNA sequence: TGTGCCAGCAGTTTATACAGGGGTCGATACGAGCAGTACTTC.